These 15 T cell receptor beta chains share one sample of origin, sequenced in a study of T cell clones after liver transplantation. Profiling relied on immunoSEQ multiplex PCR, and the TCRdb table lists in-frame clones only, not all of them. The table has 45,000 to 60,000 clones, approximately 88% seen once; the top ten hold approximately 8.5%. The sequenced sample was CD4+ T cells from blood, obtained before liver transplant. Receptors were obtained from a human donor who received a liver transplant.

This clone was detected once. V gene TRBV5-1 combines with J gene TRBJ2-7, with 12 bases fitting TRBD2. Germline assignment: CDR1 SGHRS and CDR2 YFSETQ. The V segment lost 0 bases and the J segment 3 bases; nucleotides outside the gene matches: 4. The CDR3 consists of 16 residues. CDR3 bases: TGCGCCAGCAGCTTGGGACTAGCGGGAGTTGTCTACGAGCAGTACTTC. Its protein is CASSLGLAGVVYEQYF.

This clone was detected only a few times. The V call is TRBV4-1, the J call TRBJ1-6; 7 bases are shared with TRBD1. V lost 0 bases and J lost 7; bases outside the gene matches: 6. Germline assignment: CDR1 MGHRA and CDR2 YSYEKL. This CDR3 region has 16 residues. The CDR3 protein is CASSQDLQGRNSPLHF. For the CDR3, the DNA is TGCGCCAGCAGCCAAGATTTACAGGGGCGAAATTCACCCCTCCACTTT.

The chain joins TRBV7-9 to TRBJ1-4, with 7 bases lining up with TRBD1. J gave up 4 bases and V 5 bases, and 4 bases lay outside the gene matches. CDR1 and CDR2 from the germline V gene are SEHNR and FQNEAQ (reference sequence). The CDR3 is 14 residues long. The CDR3 loop reads CASSGDRINEKLFF. The CDR3 DNA is TGTGCCAGCAGCGGGGACAGAATTAATGAAAAACTGTTTTTT.

The V call is TRBV28, the J call TRBJ2-2, with 12 bases lining up with TRBD1. The CDR3 covers 17 residues. The J segment lost 7 bases and the V segment lost 5 bases, leaving 11 bases of the junction unmatched. CDR1 MDHEN and CDR2 SYDVKM come from the germline V gene. The CDR3 DNA reads TGTGCCAGCAGTACAACTACCGGGACAGGGGGCAGCGGGGAGCTGTTTTTT. The encoded protein is CASSTTTGTGGSGELFF.

The chain employs TRBV28 and TRBJ2-7; D may be TRBD2 (6 bases). In germline, CDR1 is MDHEN, CDR2 SYDVKM. V was pared by 2 bases and J by 2 bases, with 19 bases between. CDR3 size: 17 residues. CDR3 sequence reads: CASSLMVAGLKAYEQYF. The DNA of the CDR3 is TGTGCCAGCAGTTTAATGGTTGCGGGACTGAAAGCCTACGAGCAGTACTTC.

The chain carries TRBV18 and TRBJ2-1; D might be TRBD1 or TRBD2, each matching 5 bases. Per the germline V gene, CDR1 is KGHSH and CDR2 is LQKENI. CDR3 length equals 13 residues. The V end was cut by 4 bases, the J end by 5 bases, with 9 bases between. The CDR3 DNA is TGTGCCAGCTCACAGGGGACGAACAATGAGCAGTTCTTC. Encoded protein: CASSQGTNNEQFF.

The gene calls are TRBV7-3 and TRBJ1-2; 7 bases are shared with TRBD1. The germline CDR1 and CDR2 sequences are SGHTA and FQGTGA. CDR3 length: 15 amino acids. V was clipped by 5 bases and J by 3 bases; unmatched bases: 9. Here the CDR3 reads CASSTPGQIHYGYTF. CDR3 DNA sequence: TGTGCCAGCAGCACTCCGGGACAGATACACTATGGCTACACCTTC.

This sequence joins TRBV15 and TRBJ1-6; D unresolved. Germline V CDR1 and CDR2: LNHNV, YYDKDF (reference sequence). Trimming left V 3 bases short and J 6 bases short, with 6 bases between. This CDR3 has 13 amino acids. CDR3 region: CATSSDLNSPLHF. CDR3 sequence (DNA): TGTGCCACCAGCAGTGATCTTAATTCACCCCTCCACTTT.

This clone was seen once. CDR3 DNA sequence: TGCGCCACCTCTGGGCTTATGGGAGATACGCAGTATTTT. It codes for CATSGLMGDTQYF. V and J are TRBV5-1 and TRBJ2-3; D gene ambiguous. There are 13 residues in the CDR3. Germline assignment: CDR1 SGHRS and CDR2 YFSETQ. Trimming left V 9 bases short and J 5 bases short, with 16 bases between.

The chain joins TRBV7-2 to TRBJ2-5; 14 positions match TRBD2. Trimming took 5 bases from V and 5 from J; bases not matched to a gene: 16. The CDR3 runs to 19 residues. Germline V gives CDR1 SGHTA, CDR2 FQGNSA. CDR3 in DNA: TGTGCCAGCAGCCTAAGACTAGCGGGAGGGCTAAAGGCGGCGGAGACCCAGTACTTC. It yields the protein CASSLRLAGGLKAAETQYF.

The table lists this clone with a few counts. V and J are TRBV7-3 and TRBJ2-3; tentatively, D is TRBD2 (6 bases). Trimming took 4 bases from V and 7 from J, leaving 24 bases between them. The length of the CDR3 is 17 residues. CDR1 SGHTA and CDR2 FQGTGA come from the germline V gene. The CDR3, as DNA: TGTGCCAGCAGCTCCCCCCCCGGGACTCGTGCACCACATACGCAGTATTTT. The encoded protein is CASSSPPGTRAPHTQYF. Variable domain in full (rest from reference TRBV7-3 and TRBJ2-3): GAGVSQTPSNKVTEKGKYVELRCDPISGHTALYWYRQSLGQGPEFLIYFQGTGAADDSGLPNDRFFAVRPEGSVSTLKIQRTERGDSAVYLCASSSPPGTRAPHTQYFGPGTRLTVL.

This chain joins TRBV19 and TRBJ2-3; possible D gene TRBD2, 7 bases. The CDR3 contains 14 residues. Looked up from germline, CDR1 is LNHDA and CDR2 is SQIVND (reference sequence). Trimming took off 9 bases at V and 1 base at J, with 14 bases between the two ends. The CDR3 loop is CASSGGRGTDTQYF. For the CDR3, the DNA is TGTGCCAGCTCCGGGGGGCGGGGCACAGATACGCAGTATTTT.

The chain joins TRBV18 to TRBJ1-4; D gene unclear. With 2 bases removed from V and 3 bases from J, the gap between germline ends came to 10 bases. The CDR3 extends over 15 amino acids. Germline loops: CDR1 KGHSH, CDR2 LQKENI. CDR3: CASSPLREPNEKLFF. CDR3 nucleotides: TGTGCCAGCTCACCATTGAGGGAGCCTAATGAAAAACTGTTTTTT.

Comment on this clone: Other DNA variants within this sample encode the same CDR3. The rearrangement links TRBV25-1 to TRBJ1-1; 7 bases are shared with TRBD1. Per germline, CDR1 MGHDK and CDR2 SYGVNS. The V and J ends lost 6 bases and 3 bases, in that order; junction bases with no gene match: 4. The CDR3 contains 13 residues. CDR3: CASSRQGDTEAFF. The CDR3 DNA sequence: TGTGCCAGCAGCCGACAGGGAGACACTGAAGCTTTCTTT.

The chain links TRBV4-1 to TRBJ2-1; D gene unclear. Trimming left V 0 bases short and J 0 bases short, with 12 bases between. The CDR3 has 17 residues. Germline lookup yields CDR1 MGHRA and CDR2 YSYEKL. CDR3 nucleotide sequence: TGCGCCAGCAGCCAAGATGAAGTTTTCAGCTCCTACAATGAGCAGTTCTTC. The encoded protein is CASSQDEVFSSYNEQFF.